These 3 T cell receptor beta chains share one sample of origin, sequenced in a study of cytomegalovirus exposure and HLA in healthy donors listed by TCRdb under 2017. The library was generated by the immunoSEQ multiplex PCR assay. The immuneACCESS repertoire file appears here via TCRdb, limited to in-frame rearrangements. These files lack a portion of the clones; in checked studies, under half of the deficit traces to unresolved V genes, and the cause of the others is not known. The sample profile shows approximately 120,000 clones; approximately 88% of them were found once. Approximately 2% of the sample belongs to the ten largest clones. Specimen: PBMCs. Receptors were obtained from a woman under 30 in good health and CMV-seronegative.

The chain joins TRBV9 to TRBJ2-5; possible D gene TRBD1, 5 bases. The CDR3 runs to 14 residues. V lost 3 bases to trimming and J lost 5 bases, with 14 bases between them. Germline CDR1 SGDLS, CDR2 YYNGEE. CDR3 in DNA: TGTGCCAGCAGCGCACAGGAAGGGTGGGAGACCCAGTACTTC. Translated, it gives CASSAQEGWETQYF.

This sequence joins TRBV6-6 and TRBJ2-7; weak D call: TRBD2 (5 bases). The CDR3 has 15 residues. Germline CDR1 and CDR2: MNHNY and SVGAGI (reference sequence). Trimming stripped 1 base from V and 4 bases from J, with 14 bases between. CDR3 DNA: TGTGCCAGCAGTTACTTCTTTCGGGAAAAGTACGAGCAGTACTTC. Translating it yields CASSYFFREKYEQYF.

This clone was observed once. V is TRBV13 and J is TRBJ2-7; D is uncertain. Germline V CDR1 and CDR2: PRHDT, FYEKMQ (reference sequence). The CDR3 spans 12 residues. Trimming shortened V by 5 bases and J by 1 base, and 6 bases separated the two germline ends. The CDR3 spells CASSITSYEQYF. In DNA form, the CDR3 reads TGTGCCAGCAGCATAACTTCCTACGAGCAGTACTTC.